Listed here are 18 T cell receptor beta chains from one sample, sequenced in a study of blood T cell repertoires in COVID-19. Using immunoSEQ multiplex PCR, the repertoire was profiled, and TCRdb retains in-frame clones only, with some absent. This sample has around 180,000 clones, with roughly 90% found just once. The sequenced material came from peripheral blood. The receptors were sampled from a man between 60 and 70 years old with acute or convalescent COVID-19.

The V and J genes are TRBV6-5 and TRBJ1-5; possible D gene TRBD1, 6 bases. From germline, CDR1 is MNHEY and CDR2 SVGAGI. The V gene lost 5 bases and the J gene lost 7 bases, with 12 bases spanning the gap. The CDR3 extends over 13 amino acids. The CDR3 region is CASSPGVKQPQHF. CDR3 nucleotide sequence: TGTGCCAGCAGTCCAGGGGTTAAACAGCCCCAGCATTTT.

The chain combines TRBV19 with TRBJ1-2, with 8 bases lining up with TRBD1. Germline V gene lookup returns CDR1 LNHDA and CDR2 SQIVND (reference sequence). The V segment lost 7 bases and the J segment 8 bases; nucleotides outside the gene matches: 18. The length of the CDR3 is 16 residues. The CDR3 reads CASTLGQVPGSDGYTF. As DNA, the CDR3 is TGTGCCAGTACCCTGGGACAGGTCCCGGGCTCTGACGGCTACACCTTC.

The sample holds one count of this clone. This chain connects TRBV2 to TRBJ1-1; TRBD1 agrees at 7 bases. Germline V gives CDR1 SNHLY, CDR2 FYNNEI. J lost 6 bases, V lost 6 bases, and 4 bases had no gene match. There are 12 residues in the CDR3. Here the CDR3 DNA reads TGTGCCAGCAGACGACAGGGCTCTGAAGCTTTCTTT. Its protein is CASRRQGSEAFF.

The chain uses TRBV10-3 and TRBJ1-1; possible D gene TRBD1, 5 bases. The CDR3 contains 14 residues. V gave up 4 bases and J gave up 2 bases, with 11 bases separating them. Germline V gene sequence: CDR1 ENHRY, CDR2 SYGVKD. The CDR3 sequence: CAISGRGLNTEAFF. Written as DNA, the CDR3 is TGTGCCATCAGTGGGCGGGGACTAAACACTGAAGCTTTCTTT.

The chain employs TRBV6-1 and TRBJ2-7; 7 nucleotides align to TRBD1. V shed 3 bases, J shed 0 bases, and the junction held 11 bases outside the gene matches. CDR3 size: 17 residues. In germline, CDR1 is MNHNS, CDR2 SASEGT. CDR3 sequence: CASSDALGTANSYEQYF. The CDR3 region has the DNA TGTGCCAGCAGTGACGCACTAGGGACAGCCAACTCCTACGAGCAGTACTTC.

This chain connects TRBV18 to TRBJ2-1; TRBD2 might be the D (6 bases). Germline CDR1 is KGHSH and CDR2 is LQKENI. CDR3 length: 17 amino acids. Deletions cut 1 base from V and 10 bases from J, with 23 bases between. The CDR3 loop reads CASSPQTTLTGGGEQFF. For the CDR3, the DNA is TGTGCCAGCTCACCACAAACGACACTAACCGGGGGTGGGGAGCAGTTCTTC.

V and J are TRBV5-8 and TRBJ2-5; the match to TRBD2 covers 14 bases. Germline assignment: CDR1 SGHTS and CDR2 YDEGEE. The length of the CDR3 is 18 residues. V was clipped by 2 bases and J by 3 bases; unmatched bases: 9. CDR3 in amino acids: CASSFRETSGRGEETQYF. CDR3 DNA: TGTGCCAGCAGCTTTCGTGAGACTAGCGGGAGGGGGGAAGAGACCCAGTACTTC. The whole variable domain, filled in from reference TRBV5-8 and TRBJ2-5, reads EAGVTQSPTHLIKTRGQQATLRCSPISGHTSVYWYQQALGLGLQFLLWYDEGEERNRGNFPPRFSGRQFPNYSSELNVNALELEDSALYLCASSFRETSGRGEETQYFGPGTRLLVL.

This chain connects TRBV7-3 to TRBJ1-1, with D uncertain. V shed 6 bases and J shed 6 bases, with 14 bases lying between them. There are 13 residues in the CDR3. The germline V gene encodes CDR1 SGHTA and CDR2 FQGTGA. CDR3 DNA: TGTGCCAGCAGTCTTTTTGAAGACTCTGAAGCTTTCTTT. Amino acids: CASSLFEDSEAFF.

The chain is built from TRBV21-1 and TRBJ1-5; no check of the table's D call, TRBD1, against the DNA was made. TRBV21-1 is assigned pseudogene status. The CDR3 consists of 15 residues. The CDR3 DNA reads as TGTGCCAGCAGCAAAGAGACAGGGTGGGATCAGCCCCAGCATTTT. As protein: CASSKETGWDQPQHF.

The genes are TRBV6-5 and TRBJ2-7, with 7 bases lining up with TRBD1. Looked up from germline, CDR1 is MNHEY and CDR2 is SVGAGI. J lost 6 bases, V lost 3 bases, and 5 bases had no gene match. The CDR3 has 13 amino acids. In nucleotides, the CDR3 is TGTGCCAGCAGTTATTCCGGGACAGCCGAGCAGTACGTC. Its protein is CASSYSGTAEQYV.

With respect to this clone: Additional DNA sequences in this sample encode the identical CDR3. The rearrangement uses TRBV2 and TRBJ1-5; no clear D gene. CDR3 length: 13 residues. Germline V gene sequence: CDR1 SNHLY, CDR2 FYNNEI. Trimming removed 7 bases at V and 0 bases at J, with 7 bases between. This CDR3 reads CASKRYSNQPQHF. The DNA for the CDR3 is TGTGCCAGCAAGAGATATAGCAATCAGCCCCAGCATTTT.

The chain joins TRBV5-6 to TRBJ2-1; D remains unclear. Trimming stripped 4 bases from V and 5 bases from J, with 10 bases between. CDR3 length equals 13 residues. CDR1 and CDR2 from the germline V gene are SGHDT and YYEEEE. CDR3 amino acids: CASSQDIDNEQFF. CDR3 coding DNA: TGTGCCAGCAGCCAGGATATTGACAATGAGCAGTTCTTC.

The chain is built from TRBV3-1 (or the pseudogene TRBV3-2) and TRBJ1-1; TRBD1 aligns across 7 bases. There are 13 residues in the CDR3. Germline-derived CDR1 and CDR2 are LGHDT and YNNKEL (reference sequence). The junction had 3 bases not matched to a gene; V was cut back by 4 bases and J by 4 bases. As DNA, the CDR3 is TGTGCCAGCAGCCTTAGACAGGGCACTGAAGCTTTCTTT. This sequence encodes CASSLRQGTEAFF.

V is TRBV6-5 and J is TRBJ1-2, with a tentative D call TRBD1 (5 bases). Trimming cost V 7 bases and J 4 bases, with 16 bases left between them. The CDR3 covers 14 residues. The germline gives CDR1 MNHEY, CDR2 SVGAGI. CDR3 nucleotides: TGTGCCAGCACCTCAAATTTTCAGGGCTATGGCTACACCTTC. Its protein is CASTSNFQGYGYTF.

The chain has TRBV15 and TRBJ1-5, with D maybe TRBD1 (5 bases). The CDR3 consists of 14 residues. Trimming removed 1 base from V and 9 bases from J, with 13 bases in between. Germline lookup yields CDR1 LNHNV and CDR2 YYDKDF (reference sequence). CDR3 protein: CATSRGGDLGPQHF. CDR3 DNA: TGTGCCACCAGCAGAGGGGGGGACCTGGGGCCCCAGCATTTT.

The chain employs TRBV6-2 or TRBV6-3 and TRBJ1-5; TRBD1 might be the D (6 bases). Trimming removed 0 bases from V and 6 bases from J, with 12 bases in between. The CDR3 has 15 amino acids. Per germline, CDR1 MNHEY and CDR2 SVGEGT. CDR3: CASSYSSGVGQPQHF. CDR3 DNA: TGTGCCAGCAGTTACTCGTCAGGGGTTGGTCAGCCCCAGCATTTT.

This sequence joins TRBV18 and TRBJ1-5; 7 nucleotides agree with TRBD1. CDR1 is KGHSH and CDR2 is LQKENI in the germline V gene. Trimming at V came to 3 bases and at J to 5 bases, leaving 7 bases not matched to a gene. This CDR3 is 15 amino acids long. As DNA, the CDR3 is TGTGCCAGCTCACCCAAGACAGGGACGGATCAGCCCCAGCATTTT. Encoded protein: CASSPKTGTDQPQHF.

The V call is TRBV6-5, the J call TRBJ1-1, with TRBD1 matching over 8 bases. Trimming at V came to 4 bases and at J to 7 bases, leaving 8 bases not matched to a gene. The V gene's germline CDR1 is MNHEY and CDR2 SVGAGI. The CDR3 has 14 residues. The chain's CDR3 is CASSSSDRAGEAFF. In nucleotides, the CDR3 is TGTGCCAGCAGTTCCTCGGACAGGGCGGGTGAAGCTTTCTTT.